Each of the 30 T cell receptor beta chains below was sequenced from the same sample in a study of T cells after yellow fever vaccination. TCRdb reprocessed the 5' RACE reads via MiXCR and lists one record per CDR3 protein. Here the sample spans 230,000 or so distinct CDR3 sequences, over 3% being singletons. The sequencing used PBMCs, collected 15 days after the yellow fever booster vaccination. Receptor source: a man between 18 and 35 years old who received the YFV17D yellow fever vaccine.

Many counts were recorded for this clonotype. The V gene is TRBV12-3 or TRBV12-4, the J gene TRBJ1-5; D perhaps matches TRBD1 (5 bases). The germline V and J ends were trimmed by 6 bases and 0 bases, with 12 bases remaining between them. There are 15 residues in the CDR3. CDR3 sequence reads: CASRPGTGSNQPQHF. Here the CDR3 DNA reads TGTGCCAGCAGACCCGGGACGGGTAGCAATCAGCCCCAGCATTTT.

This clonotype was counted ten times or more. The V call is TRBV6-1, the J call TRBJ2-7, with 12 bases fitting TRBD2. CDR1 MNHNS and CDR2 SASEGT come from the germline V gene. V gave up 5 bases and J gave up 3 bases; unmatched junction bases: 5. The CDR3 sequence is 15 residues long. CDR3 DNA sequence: TGTGCCAGCAGTAGGCTAGCGGGGGGGAACTACGAGCAGTACGTC. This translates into CASSRLAGGNYEQYV.

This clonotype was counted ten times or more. CDR3: CATSDDGSYGYTF. DNA of the CDR3: TGTGCCACCAGCGACGATGGTTCCTATGGCTACACCTTC. The chain links TRBV15 to TRBJ1-2; no clear D. Between the trimmed V and J ends, which lost 5 bases and 4 bases, there was a span of 11 bases. The CDR3 length is 13 residues. Germline loops: CDR1 LNHNV, CDR2 YYDKDF (reference sequence).

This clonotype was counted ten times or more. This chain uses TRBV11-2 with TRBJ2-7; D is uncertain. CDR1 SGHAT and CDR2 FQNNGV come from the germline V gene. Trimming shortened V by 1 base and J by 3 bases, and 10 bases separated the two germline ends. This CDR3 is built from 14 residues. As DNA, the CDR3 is TGTGCCAGCAGCTTAGTCGGGCCCTACTACGAGCAGTACGTC. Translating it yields CASSLVGPYYEQYV.

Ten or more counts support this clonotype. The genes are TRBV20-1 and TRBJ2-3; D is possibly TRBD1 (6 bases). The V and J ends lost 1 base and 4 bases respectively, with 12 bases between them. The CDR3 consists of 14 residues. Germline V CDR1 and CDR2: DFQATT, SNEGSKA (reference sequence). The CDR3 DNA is TGCAGTGCTAGAGTGGCCAGGGGAGCAGATACGCAGTATTTT. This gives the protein CSARVARGADTQYF.

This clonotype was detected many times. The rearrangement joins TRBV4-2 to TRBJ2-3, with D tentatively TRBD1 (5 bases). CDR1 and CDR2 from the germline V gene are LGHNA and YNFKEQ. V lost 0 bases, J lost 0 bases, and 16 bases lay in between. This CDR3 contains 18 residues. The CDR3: CASSQDMVRVLSTDTQYF. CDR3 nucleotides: TGTGCCAGCAGCCAAGACATGGTCAGGGTCCTTAGCACAGATACGCAGTATTTT.

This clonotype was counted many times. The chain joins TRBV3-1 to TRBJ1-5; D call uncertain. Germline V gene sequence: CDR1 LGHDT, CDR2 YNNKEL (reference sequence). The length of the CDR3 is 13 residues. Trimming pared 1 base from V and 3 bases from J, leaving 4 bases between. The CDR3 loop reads CASSQGHNQPQHF. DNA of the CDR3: TGTGCCAGCAGCCAAGGCCACAATCAGCCCCAGCATTTT.

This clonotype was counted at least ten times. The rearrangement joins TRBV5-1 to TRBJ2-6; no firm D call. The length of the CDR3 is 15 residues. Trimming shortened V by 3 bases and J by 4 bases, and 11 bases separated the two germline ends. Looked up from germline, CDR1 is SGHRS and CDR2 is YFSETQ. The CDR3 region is CASSWGPTGANVLTF. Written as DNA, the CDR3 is TGCGCCAGCAGCTGGGGTCCCACGGGGGCCAACGTCCTGACTTTC.

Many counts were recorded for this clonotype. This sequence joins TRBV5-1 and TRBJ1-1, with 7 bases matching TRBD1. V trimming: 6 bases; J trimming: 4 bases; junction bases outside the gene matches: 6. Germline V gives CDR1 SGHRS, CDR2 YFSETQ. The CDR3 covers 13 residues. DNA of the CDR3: TGCGCCAGCACACAGGGGAAAGCCACTGAAGCTTTCTTT. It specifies CASTQGKATEAFF.

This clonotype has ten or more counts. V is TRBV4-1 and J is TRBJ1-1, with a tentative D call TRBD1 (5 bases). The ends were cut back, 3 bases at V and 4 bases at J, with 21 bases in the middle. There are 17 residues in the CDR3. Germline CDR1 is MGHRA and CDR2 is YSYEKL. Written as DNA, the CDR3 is TGCGCCAGCAGCCAGCCCCGGGGGTCGGACGTGGGCACTGAAGCTTTCTTT. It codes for CASSQPRGSDVGTEAFF.

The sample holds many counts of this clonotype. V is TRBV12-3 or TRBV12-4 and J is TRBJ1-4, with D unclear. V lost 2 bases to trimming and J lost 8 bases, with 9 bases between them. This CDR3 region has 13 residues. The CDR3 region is CASSLTAGEKLFF. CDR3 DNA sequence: TGTGCCAGCAGTTTAACGGCGGGGGAAAAACTGTTTTTT.

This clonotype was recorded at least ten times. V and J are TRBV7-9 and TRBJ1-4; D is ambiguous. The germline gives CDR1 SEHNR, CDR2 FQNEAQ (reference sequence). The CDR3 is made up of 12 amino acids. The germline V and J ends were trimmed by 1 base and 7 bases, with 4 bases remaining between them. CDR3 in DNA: TGTGCCAGCAGCTTAGATCCTGAAAAACTGTTTTTT. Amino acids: CASSLDPEKLFF.

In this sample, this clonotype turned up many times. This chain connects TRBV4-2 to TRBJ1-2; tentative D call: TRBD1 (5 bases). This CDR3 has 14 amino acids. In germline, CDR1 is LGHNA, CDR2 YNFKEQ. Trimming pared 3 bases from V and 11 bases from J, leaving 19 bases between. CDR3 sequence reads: CASSQTGTAISYTF. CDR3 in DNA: TGTGCCAGCAGCCAGACCGGGACCGCCATCAGTTACACCTTC.

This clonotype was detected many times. DNA for the CDR3: TGCGCCAGCAGCCCTCAACCGGGACAGAGCGAGCAGTACTTC. Translating gives CASSPQPGQSEQYF. The chain joins TRBV5-1 to TRBJ2-7; TRBD1 matches 7 bases. V gave up 4 bases and J gave up 6 bases; unmatched junction bases: 10. CDR3 length: 14 residues. The V gene's germline CDR1 is SGHRS and CDR2 YFSETQ.

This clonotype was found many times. The CDR3 spells CSASSLAGGYEQYF. DNA for the CDR3: TGCAGTGCTAGTAGTCTAGCGGGGGGCTACGAGCAGTACTTC. The chain couples TRBV20-1 to TRBJ2-7, with 11 positions matching TRBD2. The CDR3 is 14 residues long. The V and J ends lost 3 bases and 3 bases, in that order; junction bases with no gene match: 4. Per germline, CDR1 DFQATT and CDR2 SNEGSKA (reference sequence).

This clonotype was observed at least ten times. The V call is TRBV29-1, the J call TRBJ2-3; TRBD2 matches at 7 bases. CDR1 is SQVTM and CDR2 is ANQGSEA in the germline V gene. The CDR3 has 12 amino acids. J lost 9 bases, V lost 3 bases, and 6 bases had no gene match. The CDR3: CSVEVSSGTQYF. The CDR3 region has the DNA TGCAGCGTTGAGGTGTCTAGCGGAACGCAGTATTTT.

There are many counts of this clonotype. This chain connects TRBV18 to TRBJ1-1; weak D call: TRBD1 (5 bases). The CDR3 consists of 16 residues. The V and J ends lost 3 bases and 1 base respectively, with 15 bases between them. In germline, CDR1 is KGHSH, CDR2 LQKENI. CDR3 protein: CASSPQSLGQNTEAFF. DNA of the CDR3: TGTGCCAGCTCACCCCAAAGTCTGGGGCAGAACACTGAAGCTTTCTTT.

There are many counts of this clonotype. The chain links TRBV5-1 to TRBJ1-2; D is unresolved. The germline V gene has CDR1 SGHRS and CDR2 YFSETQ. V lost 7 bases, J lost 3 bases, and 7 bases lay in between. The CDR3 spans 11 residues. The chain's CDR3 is CASGEDYGYTF. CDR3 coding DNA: TGCGCCAGCGGCGAGGACTATGGCTACACCTTC.

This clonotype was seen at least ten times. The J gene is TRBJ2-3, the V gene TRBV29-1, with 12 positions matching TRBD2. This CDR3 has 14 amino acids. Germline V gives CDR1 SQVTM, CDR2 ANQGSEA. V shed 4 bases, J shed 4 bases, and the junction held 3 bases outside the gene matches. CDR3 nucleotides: TGCAGCGTTGCACTAGCGGGGGGCTCAGATACGCAGTATTTT. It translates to CSVALAGGSDTQYF.

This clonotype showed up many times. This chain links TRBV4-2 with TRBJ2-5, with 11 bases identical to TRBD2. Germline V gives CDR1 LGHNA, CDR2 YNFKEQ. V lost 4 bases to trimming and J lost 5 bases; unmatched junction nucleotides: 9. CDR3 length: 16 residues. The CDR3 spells CASSPGLAGLSETQYF. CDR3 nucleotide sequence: TGTGCCAGCAGCCCCGGACTAGCGGGCCTTTCGGAGACCCAGTACTTC.

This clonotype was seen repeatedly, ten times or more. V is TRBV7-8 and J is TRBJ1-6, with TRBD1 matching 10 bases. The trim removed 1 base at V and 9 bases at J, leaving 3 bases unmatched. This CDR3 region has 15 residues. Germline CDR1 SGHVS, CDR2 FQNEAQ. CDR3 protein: CASSLVGTGVSPLHF. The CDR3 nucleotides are TGTGCCAGCAGCTTAGTGGGGACAGGGGTTTCACCCCTCCACTTT.

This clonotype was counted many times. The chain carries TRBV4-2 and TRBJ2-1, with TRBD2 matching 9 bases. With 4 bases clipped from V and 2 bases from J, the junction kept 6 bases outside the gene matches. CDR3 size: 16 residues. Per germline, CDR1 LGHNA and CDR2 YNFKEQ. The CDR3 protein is CASSLKASGAYNEQFF. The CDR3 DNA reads TGTGCCAGCAGCCTAAAGGCTAGCGGGGCCTACAATGAGCAGTTCTTC.

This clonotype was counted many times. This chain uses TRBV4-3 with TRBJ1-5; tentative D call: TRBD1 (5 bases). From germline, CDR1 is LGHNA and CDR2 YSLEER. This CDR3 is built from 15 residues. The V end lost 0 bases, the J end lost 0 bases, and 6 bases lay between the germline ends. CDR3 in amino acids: CASSQDRASNQPQHF. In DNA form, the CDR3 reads TGCGCCAGCAGCCAAGACAGGGCTAGCAATCAGCCCCAGCATTTT.

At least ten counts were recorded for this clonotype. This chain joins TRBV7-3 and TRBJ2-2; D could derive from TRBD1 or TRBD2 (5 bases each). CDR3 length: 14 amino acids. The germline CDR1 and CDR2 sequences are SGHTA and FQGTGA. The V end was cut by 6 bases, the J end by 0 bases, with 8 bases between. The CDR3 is CASRGTTNTGELFF. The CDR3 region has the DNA TGTGCCAGCAGGGGGACGACGAACACCGGGGAGCTGTTTTTT.

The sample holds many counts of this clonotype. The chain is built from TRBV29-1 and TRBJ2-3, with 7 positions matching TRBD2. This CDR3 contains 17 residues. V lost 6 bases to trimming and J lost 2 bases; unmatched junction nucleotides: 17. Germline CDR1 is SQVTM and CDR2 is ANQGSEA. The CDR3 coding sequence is TGCAGCGTCGCATCTTACCAAGCGGGGAGGTTCACAGATACGCAGTATTTT. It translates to CSVASYQAGRFTDTQYF.

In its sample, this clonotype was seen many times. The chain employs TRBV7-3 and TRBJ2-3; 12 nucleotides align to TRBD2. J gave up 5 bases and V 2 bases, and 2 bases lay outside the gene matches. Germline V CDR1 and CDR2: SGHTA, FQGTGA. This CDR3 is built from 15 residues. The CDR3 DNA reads TGTGCCAGCAGCTTAGGGACTAGCGGGCAAGATACGCAGTATTTT. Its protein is CASSLGTSGQDTQYF.

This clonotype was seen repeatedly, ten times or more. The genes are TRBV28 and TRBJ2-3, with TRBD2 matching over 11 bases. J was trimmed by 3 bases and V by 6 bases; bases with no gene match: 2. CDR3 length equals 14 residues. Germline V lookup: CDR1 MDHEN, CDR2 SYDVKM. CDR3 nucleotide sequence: TGTGCCAGCAGGTCTAGCGGGGGGACAGATACGCAGTATTTT. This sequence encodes CASRSSGGTDTQYF.

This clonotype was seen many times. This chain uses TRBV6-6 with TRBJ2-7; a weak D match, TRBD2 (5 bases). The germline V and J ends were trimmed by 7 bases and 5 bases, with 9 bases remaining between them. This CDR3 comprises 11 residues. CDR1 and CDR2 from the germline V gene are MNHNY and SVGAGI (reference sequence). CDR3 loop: CASTSGDEQYF. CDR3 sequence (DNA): TGTGCCAGCACCTCCGGGGACGAGCAGTACTTC.

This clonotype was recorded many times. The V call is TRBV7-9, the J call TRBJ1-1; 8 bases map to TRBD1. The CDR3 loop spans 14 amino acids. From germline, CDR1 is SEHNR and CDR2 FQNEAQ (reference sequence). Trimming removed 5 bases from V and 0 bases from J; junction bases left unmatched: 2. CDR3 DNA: TGTGCCAGCAGCCGGGACAGGCTGAACACTGAAGCTTTCTTT. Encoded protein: CASSRDRLNTEAFF.

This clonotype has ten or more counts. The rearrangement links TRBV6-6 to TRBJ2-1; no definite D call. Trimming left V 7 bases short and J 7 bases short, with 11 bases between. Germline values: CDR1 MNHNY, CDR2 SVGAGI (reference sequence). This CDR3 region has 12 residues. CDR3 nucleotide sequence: TGTGCCAGCACTTCTTCCCGTAATGAGCAGTTCTTC. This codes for CASTSSRNEQFF.